This TCR beta chain originates from a study of blood T cell repertoires in COVID-19 (TCRdb year 2020). With regard to the full study: Samples covering the acute and convalescent phases of COVID-19 were provided by collaborators in the United States, Italy and Spain. The prospective study material was composed of cDNA or gDNA derived from T cells, B-cell-depleted T cells, or PBMCs. Samples were obtained from the ongoing ImmuneRACE study (first 160 participants) and from some 1,300 subjects provided by 6 global collaborators. The repertoires were released in a freely available public database intended as a resource for research on the immune response to SARS-CoV-2. HLA class I and class II types, where available, came from metadata supplied by the sample provider rather than from assay-based typing. The dataset comprised deeply sampled blood TCRbeta repertoires from subjects exposed to, actively infected with, or recovered from COVID-19. The sample metadata nearly always contained a de-identified subject ID, COVID-19 status, age in years and sex. The investigation overall reported the following: How much clinical and demographic metadata was included differed by source and by participant, and the metadata was provided uncurated.

Worth noting for this clone: Its antigen remains undetermined. Base qualities are not at hand, and no much larger clone is one base apart.

TCRbeta CDR3 regions were amplified from genomic DNA using the immunoSEQ Assay, a bias-controlled multiplex PCR. The authors' analysis ran thus. Within the assay, amplification of reference gene primers was used to estimate how many nucleated cells each sample contained. Sequence reads were collapsed and filtered to measure the absolute abundance of every unique TCRbeta CDR3 rearrangement. For each sample, productive Simpson clonality was calculated as the square root of Simpson's diversity index over productive rearrangements. In its TCRdb copy, this immuneACCESS table keeps in-frame sequences only and misses some clones. Where compared with another copy, unresolved V genes explain less than half of these, and the others have no known cause. V, J and clone size derive from that table, while D and trimming were established from the DNA sequence. In all, the sample holds some 210,000 clones, and almost 85% of those were seen once. Around 7.3% of the sample comes from the top ten.

Whole blood was collected in K2EDTA tubes by collaborating institutions according to the institutions' own protocols. For TCRbeta analysis, collaborator samples were shipped as frozen whole blood, as isolated PBMCs, or as DNA extracted from either sample type. Unmatched junction bases come to 11, with V trimmed by 5 bases and J by 5 bases. The CDR3 runs 15 amino acids, cysteine and phenylalanine included. Only the CDR3 region is kept as DNA, spanning 45 bases read in frame from base 1. CDR1 and CDR2, looked up from the germline V gene, are SNHLY and FYNNEI. The clonotype originates from a woman aged 45-65 years with active or convalescent COVID-19. The chain is made from TRBV2 and TRBJ1-2; 7 middle bases align to TRBD1. Material for sequencing was peripheral blood. The CDR3: CASSPGAGGPYGYTF. DNA sequence: TGTGCCAGCAGTCCAGGGGCAGGGGGACCTTATGGCTACACCTTC.